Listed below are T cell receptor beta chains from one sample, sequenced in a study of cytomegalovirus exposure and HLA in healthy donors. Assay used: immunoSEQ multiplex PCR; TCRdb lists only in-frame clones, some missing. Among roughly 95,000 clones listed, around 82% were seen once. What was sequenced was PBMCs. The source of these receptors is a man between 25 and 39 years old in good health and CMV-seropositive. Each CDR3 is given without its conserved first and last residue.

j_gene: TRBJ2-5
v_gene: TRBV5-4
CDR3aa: ASSSGTSVEETQY

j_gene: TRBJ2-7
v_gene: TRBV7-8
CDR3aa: ASSLDSLYEQY

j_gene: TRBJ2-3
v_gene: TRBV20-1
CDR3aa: SAKAGDTQY

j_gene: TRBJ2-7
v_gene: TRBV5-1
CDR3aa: ASSPPGLAGSDEQY

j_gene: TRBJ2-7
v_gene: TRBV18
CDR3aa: ASSPPYLAGAYEQY

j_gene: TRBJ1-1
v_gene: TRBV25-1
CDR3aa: ASSDDREAF

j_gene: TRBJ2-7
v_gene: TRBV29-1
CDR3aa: RSSGNSYEQY

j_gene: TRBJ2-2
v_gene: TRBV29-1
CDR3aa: SAASSGMNTGELF

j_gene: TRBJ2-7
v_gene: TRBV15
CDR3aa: ATSREGIAGTDEQY

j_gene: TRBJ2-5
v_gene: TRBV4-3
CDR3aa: ASSQGTGLAGGETQY

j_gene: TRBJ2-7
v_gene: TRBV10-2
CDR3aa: ASSEFQVYEQY

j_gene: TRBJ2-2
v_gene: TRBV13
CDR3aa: ASSRGGAGELF

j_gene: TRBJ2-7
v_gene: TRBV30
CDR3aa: AWSVLYEQY

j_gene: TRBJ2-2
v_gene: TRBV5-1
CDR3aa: ASSLFDRGTGELF

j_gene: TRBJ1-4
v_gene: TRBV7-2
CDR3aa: ASSGDRGGEKLF

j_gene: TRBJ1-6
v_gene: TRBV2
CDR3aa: ASANRGGGNSPLH

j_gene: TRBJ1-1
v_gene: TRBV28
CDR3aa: ASRVGTGGRTEAF

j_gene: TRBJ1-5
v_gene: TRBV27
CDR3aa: ASSNIRQGTRNQPQH

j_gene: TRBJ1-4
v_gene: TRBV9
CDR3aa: ASSVRGDSIGEKLF

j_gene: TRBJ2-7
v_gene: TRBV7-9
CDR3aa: ASSSSRGLAGYEQY

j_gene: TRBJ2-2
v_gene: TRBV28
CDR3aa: ASTLAGNTGELF

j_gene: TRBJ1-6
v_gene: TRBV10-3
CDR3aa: AISEGTNNSPLH

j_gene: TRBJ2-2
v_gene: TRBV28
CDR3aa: ASRHLAGGTGELF

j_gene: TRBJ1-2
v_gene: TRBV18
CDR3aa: ASSPRGGHGYT

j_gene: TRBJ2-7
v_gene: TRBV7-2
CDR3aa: ASSFLGGRPFAYEQY

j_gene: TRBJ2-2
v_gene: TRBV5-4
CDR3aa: ASSILQGNSGELF

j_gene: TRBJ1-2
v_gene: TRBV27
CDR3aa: ASSLEGRRDAATGYT

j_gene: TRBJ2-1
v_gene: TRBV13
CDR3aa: ASSLGLALGNEQF

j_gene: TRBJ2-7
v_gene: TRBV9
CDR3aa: ASSVDGIRTGIYEQY

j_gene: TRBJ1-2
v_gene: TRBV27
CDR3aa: ASSLSAGGNYGYT

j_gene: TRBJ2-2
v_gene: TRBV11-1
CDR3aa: ASSLKQLSGELF

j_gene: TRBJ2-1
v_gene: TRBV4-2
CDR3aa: ASSQGERAHEQF

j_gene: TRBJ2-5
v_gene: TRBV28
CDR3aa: ASSSPGGESGETQY

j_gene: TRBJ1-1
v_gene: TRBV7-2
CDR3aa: ASIPSWQRNTEAF

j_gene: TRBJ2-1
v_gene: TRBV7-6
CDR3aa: ASSFLGAGTSVDEQF

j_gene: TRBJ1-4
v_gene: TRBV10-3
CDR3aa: AIRPGTGGEGEKLF

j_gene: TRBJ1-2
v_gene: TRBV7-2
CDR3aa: ASSPPRDYGYT

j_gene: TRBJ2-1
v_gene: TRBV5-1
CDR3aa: ASSLEDRVYNEQF

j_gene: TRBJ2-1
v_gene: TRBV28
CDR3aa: ASSFWTSGSNEQF

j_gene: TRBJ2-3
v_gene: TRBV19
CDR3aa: ASRPTQRTSTDTQY